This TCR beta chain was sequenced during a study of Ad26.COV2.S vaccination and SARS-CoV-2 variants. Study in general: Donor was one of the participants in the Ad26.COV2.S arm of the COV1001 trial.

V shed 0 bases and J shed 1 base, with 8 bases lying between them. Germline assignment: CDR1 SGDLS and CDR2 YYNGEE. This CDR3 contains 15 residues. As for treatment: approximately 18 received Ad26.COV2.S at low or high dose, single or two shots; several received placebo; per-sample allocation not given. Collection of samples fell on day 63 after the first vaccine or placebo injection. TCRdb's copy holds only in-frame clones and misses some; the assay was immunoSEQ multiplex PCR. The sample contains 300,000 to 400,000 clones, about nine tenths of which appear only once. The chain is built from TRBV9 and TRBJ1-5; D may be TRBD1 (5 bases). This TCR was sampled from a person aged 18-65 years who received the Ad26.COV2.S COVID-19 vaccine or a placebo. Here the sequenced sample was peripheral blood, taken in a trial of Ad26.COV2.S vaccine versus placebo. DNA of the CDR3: TGTGCCAGCAGCGTAGATGGGGGAAGCAATCAGCCCCAGCATTTT. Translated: CASSVDGGSNQPQHF.